Presented here are 20 T cell receptor beta chains from one specimen sequenced in a study of spatial heterogeneity in lung cancer. Study findings and constraints: The number of expanded tumor alpha and beta chains correlated with mutation number.

TCRdb ran MiXCR on the 5' RACE reads and lists one entry per CDR3 protein. The sample contains about 7,900 distinct CDR3 sequences, about 7% of which appear only once. Stated time point: sample taken at primary tumor resection. These TCRs are of unknown antigen specificity. This material consisted of lung tumor tissue, taken at surgery. The receptors were gathered from a female donor with early-stage non-small cell lung cancer.

This clonotype is termed medium-sized. The chain combines TRBV28 with TRBJ2-7, with a tentative D call TRBD1 (5 bases). With 6 bases removed from V and 2 bases from J, the gap between germline ends came to 14 bases. The germline CDR1 and CDR2 sequences are MDHEN and SYDVKM. The CDR3 sequence is 14 residues long. The CDR3 loop is CASRRTFQAYEQYF. The CDR3 DNA reads as TGTGCCAGCAGGAGGACATTTCAGGCCTACGAGCAGTACTTC.

This clonotype is medium-sized in the sample. The chain combines TRBV28 with TRBJ1-1, with D possibly matching TRBD1 (5 bases). The CDR3 is made up of 15 amino acids. From germline, CDR1 is MDHEN and CDR2 SYDVKM. V shed 6 bases and J shed 5 bases, with 19 bases lying between them. CDR3 DNA sequence: TGTGCCAGCAGCCCCGCTCATAGTAGGGGTACTGAAGCTTTCTTT. It yields the protein CASSPAHSRGTEAFF.

The chain couples TRBV12-3 or TRBV12-4 to TRBJ1-6; TRBD1 might be the D (5 bases). The V end was cut by 0 bases, the J end by 6 bases, with 9 bases between. The CDR3 extends over 15 amino acids. This CDR3 reads CASSLAGDTNSPLHF. The CDR3 DNA reads as TGTGCCAGCAGTTTAGCGGGGGATACTAATTCACCCCTCCACTTT.

J is TRBJ1-1 and V is TRBV12-3 or TRBV12-4; D possibly corresponds to TRBD1 (5 bases). Trimming left V 2 bases short and J 1 base short, with 14 bases between. The CDR3 loop spans 16 amino acids. CDR3 in amino acids: CASSLSHLGANTEAFF. As DNA, the CDR3 is TGTGCCAGCAGTTTATCACATCTAGGGGCGAACACTGAAGCTTTCTTT.

This clonotype is labeled medium-sized (0.01 to 0.1%). The chain recombines TRBV15 with TRBJ1-5, with TRBD1 matching 8 bases. V gave up 0 bases and J gave up 0 bases; unmatched junction bases: 4. This CDR3 has 17 residues. Germline V lookup: CDR1 LNHNV, CDR2 YYDKDF (reference sequence). CDR3 bases: TGTGCCACCAGCAGAGATGCAGGGGGCTATAGCAATCAGCCCCAGCATTTT. Its protein product is CATSRDAGGYSNQPQHF.

There are a few counts of this clonotype. This sequence joins TRBV2 and TRBJ2-1, with D perhaps matching TRBD1 or TRBD2 (5 bases each). Looked up from germline, CDR1 is SNHLY and CDR2 is FYNNEI. The CDR3 has 11 amino acids. Trimming took off 6 bases at V and 14 bases at J, with 14 bases between the two ends. CDR3 coding DNA: TGTGCCAGCAGCCTCCTAGGGGACGAGTTCTTC. Amino acid sequence: CASSLLGDEFF.

In this sample, this clonotype turned up a few times. CDR3 sequence: CASSPGLAGSEQFF. As DNA, the CDR3 is TGTGCCAGCTCACCGGGACTAGCGGGAAGTGAGCAGTTCTTC. The chain couples TRBV18 to TRBJ2-1; 13 nucleotides agree with TRBD2. Per germline, CDR1 KGHSH and CDR2 LQKENI. V shed 3 bases and J 9 bases; nucleotides not matched to a gene: 2. CDR3 length equals 14 residues.

This clonotype was counted many times. The chain uses TRBV29-1 and TRBJ1-1, with TRBD1 identical over 9 bases. Looked up from germline, CDR1 is SQVTM and CDR2 is ANQGSEA. Trimming cost V 6 bases and J 5 bases; bases outside gene matches: 4. The CDR3 totals 12 residues. CDR3 sequence (DNA): TGCAGCGTAGGACAGGGGCGGACTGAAGCTTTCTTT. It translates to CSVGQGRTEAFF.

This clonotype is medium-sized. This chain links TRBV2 with TRBJ2-2; TRBD2 agrees at 12 bases. The CDR3 runs 18 residues. The germline gives CDR1 SNHLY, CDR2 FYNNEI. Trimming took 4 bases from V and 4 from J; bases not matched to a gene: 10. CDR3 DNA sequence: TGTGCCAGCAGTGCCGGGCCTAGCGGGAGGGCCGGCACCGGGGAGCTGTTTTTT. It codes for CASSAGPSGRAGTGELFF.

In its sample, this clonotype is medium-sized. V is TRBV6-6 and J is TRBJ2-2, with TRBD2 matching 7 bases. Trimming at V came to 0 bases and at J to 4 bases, leaving 8 bases not matched to a gene. Germline V CDR1 and CDR2: MNHNY, SVGAGI (reference sequence). CDR3 length equals 17 residues. CDR3 sequence reads: CASSYSWRREPTGELFF. CDR3 nucleotide sequence: TGTGCCAGCAGTTACTCTTGGCGGCGGGAGCCCACCGGGGAGCTGTTTTTT.

This clonotype was detected ten times or more. J is TRBJ1-5 and V is TRBV27; the D is unclear. V was trimmed by 6 bases and J by 0 bases, leaving 12 bases between them. The CDR3 loop spans 15 amino acids. Germline V gene data show CDR1 as MNHEY and CDR2 as SMNVEV (reference sequence). The CDR3 region is CASRKTAYSNQPQHF. The CDR3, as DNA: TGTGCCAGCAGGAAAACCGCGTATAGCAATCAGCCCCAGCATTTT.

In its sample, this clonotype ranks as medium-sized. This chain uses TRBV6-1 with TRBJ1-5; TRBD1 matches at 9 bases. The CDR3 contains 14 residues. V lost 4 bases, J lost 4 bases, and 2 bases stayed unmatched. Germline CDR1 is MNHNS and CDR2 is SASEGT. The CDR3 nucleotides are TGTGCCAGCAGTGGGACAGGGGAAAATCAGCCCCAGCATTTT. It encodes CASSGTGENQPQHF.

In its sample, this clonotype is medium-sized. The chain joins TRBV5-1 to TRBJ2-5; 9 bases agree with TRBD1. The CDR3 contains 14 residues. Germline assignment: CDR1 SGHRS and CDR2 YFSETQ. The V segment lost 4 bases and the J segment 5 bases; nucleotides outside the gene matches: 6. The CDR3 coding sequence is TGCGCCAGCAGCGCCGGGACAGGGAGTGAGACCCAGTACTTC. It encodes CASSAGTGSETQYF.

By sample fraction, this clonotype is medium-sized (0.01 to 0.1%). V gene TRBV12-3 or TRBV12-4 combines with J gene TRBJ1-3; 8 nucleotides agree with TRBD1. This CDR3 spans 16 amino acids. V shed 5 bases, J shed 3 bases, and the junction held 9 bases outside the gene matches. The CDR3 reads CASSEGTGIIGNTIYF. The CDR3, as DNA: TGTGCCAGCAGTGAAGGGACAGGAATTATTGGAAACACCATATATTTT.

This clonotype was counted at least ten times. The chain has TRBV5-1 and TRBJ2-5; D remains ambiguous. Germline-derived CDR1 and CDR2 are SGHRS and YFSETQ. V was pared by 0 bases and J by 5 bases, with 5 bases between. The CDR3 loop spans 12 amino acids. Here the CDR3 DNA reads TGCGCCAGCAGCTTGGACGCGGAGACCCAGTACTTC. Translating gives CASSLDAETQYF.

This clonotype was observed a few times. CDR3 bases: TGTGCCAGCAGCTTGAATGGGCGGGTGGACACCGGGGAGCTGTTTTTT. The encoded protein is CASSLNGRVDTGELFF. The chain uses TRBV5-6 and TRBJ2-2; D is possibly TRBD2 (5 bases). CDR1 and CDR2 from the germline V gene are SGHDT and YYEEEE. Trimming cost V 1 base and J 3 bases, with 13 bases left between them. This CDR3 contains 16 residues.

This chain links TRBV27 with TRBJ2-5; D gene uncertain. The CDR3 contains 13 residues. The germline V gene encodes CDR1 MNHEY and CDR2 SMNVEV (reference sequence). Trimming stripped 6 bases from V and 5 bases from J, with 13 bases between. CDR3 loop: CASSQGRVETQYF. CDR3 nucleotide sequence: TGTGCCAGCAGCCAAGGGCGAGTGGAGACCCAGTACTTC.

In its sample, this clonotype was seen a few times. The chain uses TRBV2 and TRBJ2-4; TRBD2 is a possible D gene (5 bases). The V gene lost 2 bases and the J gene lost 3 bases, with 17 bases spanning the gap. There are 17 residues in the CDR3. Germline V lookup: CDR1 SNHLY, CDR2 FYNNEI. Here the CDR3 reads CASSERSGYFGKNIQYF. The DNA of the CDR3 is TGTGCCAGCAGTGAAAGGTCGGGGTATTTCGGCAAAAACATTCAGTACTTC.

This clonotype was observed at least ten times. This chain uses TRBV7-2 with TRBJ2-1; no clear D. V was trimmed by 5 bases and J by 9 bases, leaving 11 bases between them. Germline V gene sequence: CDR1 SGHTA, CDR2 FQGNSA. The CDR3 consists of 12 residues. CDR3 region: CASSPRTGEQFF. Here the CDR3 DNA reads TGTGCCAGCAGCCCCCGGACGGGTGAGCAGTTCTTC.

Many counts were recorded for this clonotype. The chain couples TRBV15 to TRBJ2-2; 9 bases agree with TRBD1. Germline CDR1 reads LNHNV; CDR2 reads YYDKDF (reference sequence). The CDR3 covers 16 residues. The trim removed 3 bases at V and 3 bases at J, leaving 5 bases unmatched. The CDR3 is CATSSRDRGDTGELFF. The CDR3 DNA sequence: TGTGCCACCAGCAGCCGAGACAGGGGGGACACCGGGGAGCTGTTTTTT.